This entry lists 20 T cell receptor beta chains sequenced from one sample in a study of beta chain features in type 1 diabetes. Expressed TCRB transcripts were sequenced, since all the RNA that had been isolated was reverse transcribed. Here immunoSEQ multiplex PCR was the method, and the copy in TCRdb shows in-frame clones only, minus some. The table includes some 900,000 clones, roughly a sixth detected once. The sample comprised naive CD4+ T cells from blood. The source of these receptors is a woman aged 18-35 years in good health.

This chain joins TRBV18 and TRBJ2-7; D possibly corresponds to TRBD1 (5 bases). The V gene's germline CDR1 is KGHSH and CDR2 LQKENI. The CDR3 consists of 14 residues. Trimming pared 1 base from V and 2 bases from J, leaving 9 bases between. CDR3 amino acids: CASSPLAGPYEQYF. The CDR3 nucleotides read TGTGCCAGCTCACCACTGGCAGGGCCCTACGAGCAGTACTTC.

The table lists this clone with a few counts. The CDR3 nucleotides read TGCGCCAGCAGCCAAGGACCTGGGAGTGAGCAGTTCTTC. Its translation is CASSQGPGSEQFF. The genes are TRBV4-3 and TRBJ2-1, with TRBD2 as a possible D gene (5 bases). This CDR3 contains 13 residues. The germline V and J ends were trimmed by 1 base and 9 bases, with 10 bases remaining between them. CDR1 LGHNA and CDR2 YSLEER come from the germline V gene.

This clone has only a few counts. The rearrangement joins TRBV6-1 to TRBJ1-4; 8 nucleotides agree with TRBD1. The CDR3 loop spans 15 amino acids. The V segment lost 5 bases and the J segment 5 bases; nucleotides outside the gene matches: 7. Germline V lookup: CDR1 MNHNS, CDR2 SASEGT. Here the CDR3 reads CASSRQRDRNEKLFF. The CDR3 DNA sequence: TGTGCCAGCAGTCGCCAACGGGACAGGAATGAAAAACTGTTTTTT.

This clone was counted a few times. This chain connects TRBV4-3 to TRBJ2-2, with 9 bases lining up with TRBD2. Germline V gene sequence: CDR1 LGHNA, CDR2 YSLEER. With V trimmed by 1 base and J by 5 bases, 8 bases remained unmatched. The CDR3 is made up of 17 amino acids. The CDR3 loop reads CASSQAIAGVKTGELFF. In DNA form, the CDR3 reads TGCGCCAGCAGCCAAGCTATAGCGGGAGTAAAAACCGGGGAGCTGTTTTTT.

This clone was counted a few times. V usage is TRBV7-8 and J usage is TRBJ2-2, with D unresolved. The V end was cut by 5 bases, the J end by 5 bases, with 15 bases between. The germline V gene has CDR1 SGHVS and CDR2 FQNEAQ. The CDR3 is 15 residues long. CDR3 nucleotide sequence: TGTGCCAGCAGCCGAGGAGATTCCTCGACCGGGGAGCTGTTTTTT. This sequence encodes CASSRGDSSTGELFF.

The chain has TRBV7-2 and TRBJ1-2; possible D gene TRBD1, 5 bases. CDR3 length: 14 residues. Trimming cost V 5 bases and J 7 bases, with 17 bases left between them. Germline values: CDR1 SGHTA, CDR2 FQGNSA. Here the CDR3 reads CASSPGWGGTGYTF. CDR3 nucleotides: TGTGCCAGCAGCCCGGGTTGGGGGGGGACTGGCTACACCTTC. Complete variable domain (other parts from reference TRBV7-2 and TRBJ1-2): GAGVSQSPSNKVTEKGKDVELRCDPISGHTALYWYRQSLGQGLEFLIYFQGNSAPDKSGLPSDRFSAERTGGSVSTLTIQRTQQEDSAVYLCASSPGWGGTGYTFGSGTRLTVV.

This clone was observed a handful of times. V and J are TRBV11-3 and TRBJ2-7; the match to TRBD1 covers 7 bases. The ends lost 4 bases at V and 1 base at J; junction bases unmatched: 10. The CDR3 is 16 residues long. Germline CDR1 and CDR2: SGHNT and YENEEA. CDR3 protein: CASSYKGPGGSYEQYF. CDR3 bases: TGTGCCAGCAGCTATAAGGGTCCAGGGGGATCCTACGAGCAGTACTTC.

This clone was observed a handful of times. The chain combines TRBV19 with TRBJ2-7; D is uncertain. The V gene's germline CDR1 is LNHDA and CDR2 SQIVND (reference sequence). The CDR3 has 16 residues. V shed 1 base and J shed 1 base, with 14 bases lying between them. Here the CDR3 DNA reads TGTGCCAGTAGTATAGGTGGCGGTAAAGGTTCCTACGAGCAGTACTTC. Amino acids: CASSIGGGKGSYEQYF.

This clone occurred a few times. This sequence joins TRBV7-2 and TRBJ2-7; possible D gene TRBD2, 5 bases. V gave up 1 base and J gave up 0 bases, with 10 bases separating them. The CDR3 runs to 15 residues. Germline V CDR1 and CDR2: SGHTA, FQGNSA. For the CDR3, the DNA is TGTGCCAGCAGCTTAGGGACTGGGAACTCCTACGAGCAGTACTTC. It is translated as CASSLGTGNSYEQYF.

V gene TRBV7-8 combines with J gene TRBJ2-3; D might be TRBD1 or TRBD2, each matching 6 bases. Germline CDR1 is SGHVS and CDR2 is FQNEAQ. The CDR3 contains 13 residues. The V end lost 5 bases, the J end lost 8 bases, and 14 bases lay between the germline ends. In nucleotides, the CDR3 is TGTGCCAGCAGCCCCCTTACGGGGGCTACGCAGTATTTT. Protein: CASSPLTGATQYF. Full variable domain (remainder filled in from reference TRBV7-8 and TRBJ2-3): GAGVSQSPRYKVAKRGQDVALRCDPISGHVSLFWYQQALGQGPEFLTYFQNEAQLDKSGLPSDRFFAERPEGSVSTLKIQRTQQEDSAVYLCASSPLTGATQYFGPGTRLTVL.

V is TRBV10-3 and J is TRBJ1-2; maybe TRBD1 (6 bases). The germline V gene has CDR1 ENHRY and CDR2 SYGVKD. The CDR3 has 16 amino acids. V was trimmed by 6 bases and J by 8 bases, leaving 25 bases between them. The CDR3 bases are TGTGCCATCAGAGACAGGAAACGGCCCCTCGGGGAGGGCTACACCTTC. This codes for CAIRDRKRPLGEGYTF.

The genes are TRBV4-3 and TRBJ2-7; D is undetermined. This CDR3 has 15 amino acids. Germline V gene data show CDR1 as LGHNA and CDR2 as YSLEER. Trimming took 4 bases from V and 3 from J, leaving 16 bases between them. CDR3 sequence (DNA): TGCGCCAGCAGCCGAGCCCGAGGTGGACGCTACGAGCAGTACTTC. Translating it yields CASSRARGGRYEQYF.

Comments on this clone: The sample holds other DNA sequences that translate to the same CDR3. This chain connects TRBV28 to TRBJ2-3; possibly TRBD1 or TRBD2 for D (6 bases each). Trimming removed 3 bases from V and 1 base from J, with 11 bases in between. The CDR3 spans 15 residues. Germline V gene lookup returns CDR1 MDHEN and CDR2 SYDVKM. The CDR3 reads CASSFPGGGTDTQYF. DNA of the CDR3: TGTGCCAGCAGTTTCCCCGGGGGCGGCACAGATACGCAGTATTTT.

The sample holds a few counts of this clone. The J gene is TRBJ2-5, the V gene TRBV27; tentative D call: TRBD1 (6 bases). Trimming pared 7 bases from V and 5 bases from J, leaving 17 bases between. Germline V gives CDR1 MNHEY, CDR2 SMNVEV (reference sequence). CDR3 length: 14 residues. The CDR3 DNA is TGTGCCAGCAACCGCAGGGGCGCCATGGAGACCCAGTACTTC. Translated, it gives CASNRRGAMETQYF.

This clone was counted between two and nine times. CDR3 nucleotide sequence: TGTGCCAGCCTTCCGGGACAGGGGGCCAACACTGAAGCTTTCTTT. It codes for CASLPGQGANTEAFF. The rearrangement links TRBV19 to TRBJ1-1; 12 bases fit TRBD1. The CDR3 covers 15 residues. The V segment lost 9 bases and the J segment 2 bases; nucleotides outside the gene matches: 7. Per germline, CDR1 LNHDA and CDR2 SQIVND (reference sequence).

The chain combines TRBV28 with TRBJ2-5; D gene unclear. The J call may be incorrect, as the DNA end agrees better with TRBJ2-7. CDR3 size: 12 residues. The germline V gene encodes CDR1 MDHEN and CDR2 SYDVKM. The CDR3: CASSLSPYEQYF. CDR3 coding DNA: TGTGCCAGCAGTTTAAGTCCCTACGAGCAGTACTTC.

This clone occurred a few times. Other DNA sequences in the same sample also yield this CDR3. The gene calls are TRBV20-1 and TRBJ1-1; possible D gene TRBD1, 5 bases. Between the trimmed V and J ends, which lost 3 bases and 8 bases, there was a span of 7 bases. Germline assignment: CDR1 DFQATT and CDR2 SNEGSKA (reference sequence). The CDR3 is 10 amino acids. As DNA, the CDR3 is TGCAGTGCTAGCGGGACCGAAGCTTTCTTT. Translation gives CSASGTEAFF.

This clone has only a few counts. The chain recombines TRBV18 with TRBJ1-4; D unresolved. The CDR3 has 14 residues. Looked up from germline, CDR1 is KGHSH and CDR2 is LQKENI. The V and J ends lost 2 bases and 7 bases respectively, with 11 bases between them. The DNA for the CDR3 is TGTGCCAGCTCACCATTAACCCAGAGTGAAAAACTGTTTTTT. This codes for CASSPLTQSEKLFF.

This clone was seen only a few times. This sequence joins TRBV28 and TRBJ1-1; TRBD1 might be the D (6 bases). Germline V gene sequence: CDR1 MDHEN, CDR2 SYDVKM. This CDR3 is built from 13 residues. V lost 9 bases, J lost 1 base, and 12 bases lay in between. CDR3 sequence: CASSDRTNTEAFF. The DNA of the CDR3 is TGTGCCAGTTCAGACAGGACGAACACTGAAGCTTTCTTT.

The gene calls are TRBV5-8 and TRBJ1-1; the match to TRBD1 covers 7 bases. CDR1 and CDR2 (germline): SGHTS, YDEGEE. This CDR3 region has 13 residues. J was trimmed by 6 bases and V by 4 bases; bases with no gene match: 6. CDR3 in amino acids: CASSGSTGSEAFF. CDR3 DNA sequence: TGTGCCAGCAGCGGCTCGACAGGGTCTGAAGCTTTCTTT.